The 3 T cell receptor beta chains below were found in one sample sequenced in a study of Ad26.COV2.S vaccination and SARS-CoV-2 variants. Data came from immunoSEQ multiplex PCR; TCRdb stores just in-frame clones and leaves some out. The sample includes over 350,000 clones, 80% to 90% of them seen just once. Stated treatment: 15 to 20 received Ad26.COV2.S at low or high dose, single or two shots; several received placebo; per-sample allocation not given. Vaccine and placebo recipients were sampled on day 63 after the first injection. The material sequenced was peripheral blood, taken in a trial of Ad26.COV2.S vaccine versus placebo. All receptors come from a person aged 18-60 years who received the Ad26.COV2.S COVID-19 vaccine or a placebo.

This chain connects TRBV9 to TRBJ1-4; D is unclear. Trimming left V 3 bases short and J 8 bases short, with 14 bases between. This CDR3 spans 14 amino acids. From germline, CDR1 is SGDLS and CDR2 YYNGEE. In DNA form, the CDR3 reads TGTGCCAGCAGCGGGAGAGAGGGTCGGGAAAAACTGTTTTTT. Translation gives CASSGREGREKLFF.

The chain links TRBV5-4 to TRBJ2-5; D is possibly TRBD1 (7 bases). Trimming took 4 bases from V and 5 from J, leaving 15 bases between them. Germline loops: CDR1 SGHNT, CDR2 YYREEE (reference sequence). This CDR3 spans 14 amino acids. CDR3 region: CASSPGGGLETQYF. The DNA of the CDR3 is TGTGCCAGCAGCCCAGGGGGAGGCTTGGAGACCCAGTACTTC.

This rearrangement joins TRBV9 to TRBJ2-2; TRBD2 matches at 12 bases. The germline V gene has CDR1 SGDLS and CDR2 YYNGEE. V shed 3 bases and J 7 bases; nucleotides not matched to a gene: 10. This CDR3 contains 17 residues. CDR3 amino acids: CASSASLAGGHHGELFF. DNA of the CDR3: TGTGCCAGCAGCGCCTCTCTAGCGGGGGGGCACCACGGGGAGCTGTTTTTT.